The rows below give T cell receptor beta chains drawn from one sample of a study of shared clonotypes between healthy human individuals. Assay: immunoSEQ multiplex PCR; the TCRdb copy retains only in-frame clones and omits some. Of roughly 2 million clones listed, less than 95% are singletons. Sequencing was performed on naive CD8+ T cells sorted from blood. The receptors here all came from a man aged 18 to 30 in good health. Each CDR3 is given with its conserved first and last residue. The D gene is left open where the match is weak.

v_call,d_call,j_call,cdr3_nt,cdr3_aa
TRBV2,.,TRBJ2-2,TGTGCCAGCCAGGCAGGCTCACTGAACACCGGGGAGCTGTTTTTT,CASQAGSLNTGELFF
TRBV19,TRBD2,TRBJ2-5,TGTGCCAGTAGTGTTAGCGGGGAAGAGACCCAGTACTTC,CASSVSGEETQYF
TRBV29-1,.,TRBJ1-6,TGCAGCGTGCTGACAAGCGCGGGACCCCCCCTCCACTTT,CSVLTSAGPPLHF
TRBV7-9,.,TRBJ2-5,TGTGCCAGCAGCTACCCCTCGTGGGGGGCAAACCAAGAGACCCAGTACTTC,CASSYPSWGANQETQYF
TRBV7-9,.,TRBJ1-2,TGTGCCAGCAGCGTCCTGACGACAGTCAAGTATGGCTACACCTTC,CASSVLTTVKYGYTF
TRBV7-9,.,TRBJ2-2,TGTGCCAGCAGCTTAGGGACTCTTACCGGGGAGCTGTTTTTT,CASSLGTLTGELFF
TRBV5-4,.,TRBJ2-5,TGTGCCAGCAGCTTGAAATTGGGGGGCCAAGAGACCCAGTACTTC,CASSLKLGGQETQYF
TRBV6-5,TRBD1,TRBJ1-1,TGTGCCAGCAGACTCCAACAGGGGGCGGTGACTGAAGCTTTCTTT,CASRLQQGAVTEAFF
TRBV6-1,.,TRBJ2-2,TGTGCCAGCAGTGAATTGGGGTCCGGGGAGCTGTTTTTT,CASSELGSGELFF
TRBV6-6,TRBD2,TRBJ2-3,TGTGCCAGCAGTTACGGAGCGGGAACCACAGATACGCAGTATTTT,CASSYGAGTTDTQYF
TRBV28,TRBD1,TRBJ1-2,TGTGCCAGCAGGCTGGACAGGGCTACATTCACATATGGCTACACCTTC,CASRLDRATFTYGYTF
TRBV4-1,TRBD2,TRBJ2-1,TGCGCCAGCAGCCACGGGGGGAATGAGCAGTTCTTC,CASSHGGNEQFF
TRBV2,.,TRBJ2-7,TGTGCCAGCTCGCCGACTTCCTACGAGCAGTACTTC,CASSPTSYEQYF
TRBV5-6,TRBD2,TRBJ2-1,TGTGCCAGCAGCTCCCAGGTGCCCGGGACTAGCGTTAACAATGAGCAGTTCTTC,CASSSQVPGTSVNNEQFF
TRBV9,.,TRBJ2-1,TGTGCCAGCACCGCGGGCACTGTCTACAATGAGCAGTTCTTC,CASTAGTVYNEQFF
TRBV9,.,TRBJ1-5,TGTGCCAGCAGCGAGGGAGATAATCAGCCCCAGCATTTT,CASSEGDNQPQHF
TRBV28,.,TRBJ2-7,TGTGCCAGCAGTTCCCGGGGATCTTCCTACGAGCAGTACTTC,CASSSRGSSYEQYF
TRBV29-1,TRBD2,TRBJ2-7,TGCAGCGTTGGAGTAGCGGGGGACTACGAGCAGTACTTC,CSVGVAGDYEQYF
TRBV28,.,TRBJ1-5,TGTGCCAGCAGTTTAAGGGGTTTGGGCAATCAGCCCCAGCATTTT,CASSLRGLGNQPQHF
TRBV5-6,.,TRBJ2-7,TGTGCCAGCAGCTTGGCCCCAGGGAACTACGAGCAGTACTTC,CASSLAPGNYEQYF
TRBV5-6,.,TRBJ1-1,TGTGCCAGCAGCTTGGCGGGACAATGGGAGAACACTGAAGCTTTCTTT,CASSLAGQWENTEAFF
TRBV5-6,TRBD2,TRBJ2-1,TGTGCCAGCAGCCTCGGGACTAGCGGGATCTATGAGCAGTTCTTC,CASSLGTSGIYEQFF
TRBV28,.,TRBJ1-4,TGTGCCAGCAGTTTAGAACAGGGAGGCCATGAAAAACTGTTTTTT,CASSLEQGGHEKLFF
TRBV6-1,TRBD1,TRBJ1-1,TGTGCCAGCAGTGACCCGACAGGGGGCAGGACTGAAGCTTTCTTT,CASSDPTGGRTEAFF
TRBV6-5,.,TRBJ2-5,TGTACCAGCAGTTACTCAGGGAATTCGCAAGAGACCCAGTACTTC,CTSSYSGNSQETQYF
TRBV9,.,TRBJ2-7,TGTGCCAGCAGCGTAGAAACAGCTCCAGCCTACGAGCAGTACTTC,CASSVETAPAYEQYF